This TCR beta chain was found in a study of control samples from healthy donors and cancer patients. The V and J ends lost 4 bases and 2 bases respectively, with 15 bases between them. Germline CDR1 SGHRS, CDR2 YFSETQ. The CDR3 length is 15 residues. Here immunoSEQ multiplex PCR was the method, and the copy in TCRdb shows in-frame clones only, minus some. The table shows some 77,000 clones, with approximately 91% occurring only once. The sequenced material came from blood. This clonotype was sampled from a woman in her fifties or sixties in good health. This rearrangement joins TRBV5-1 to TRBJ1-1; maybe TRBD1 (5 bases). In nucleotides, the CDR3 is TGCGCCAGCAGCACATTGGGGCAGCTTAACACTGAAGCTTTCTTT. Its translation: CASSTLGQLNTEAFF.